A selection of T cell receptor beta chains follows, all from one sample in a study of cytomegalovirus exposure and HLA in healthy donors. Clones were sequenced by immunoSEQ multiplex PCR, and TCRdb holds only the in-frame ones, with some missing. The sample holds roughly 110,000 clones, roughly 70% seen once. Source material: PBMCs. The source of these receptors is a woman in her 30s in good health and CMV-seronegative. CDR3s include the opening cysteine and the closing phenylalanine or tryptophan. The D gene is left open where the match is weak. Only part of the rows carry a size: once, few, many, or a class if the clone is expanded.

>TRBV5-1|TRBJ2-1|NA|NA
TGCGCCAGCAGCTTAACGGGAAGCGGCTACAATGAGCAGTTCTTC
CASSLTGSGYNEQFF
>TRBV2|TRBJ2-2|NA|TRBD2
TGTGCCACAGGACGGGGGGGGACCGGGGAGCTGTTTTTT
CATGRGGTGELFF
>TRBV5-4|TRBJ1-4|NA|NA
TGTGCCAGCAGCCCCCAGAGGGGCGGGGGGAATGAAAAACTGTTTTTT
CASSPQRGGGNEKLFF
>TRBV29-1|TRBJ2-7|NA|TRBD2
TGCAGCGTTGCCTATGGGACTAGCGGCTCCTACGAGCAGTACTTC
CSVAYGTSGSYEQYF
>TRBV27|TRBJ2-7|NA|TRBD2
TGTGCCAGCACCCGGACTAGCGGGGCCACCTACGAGCAGTACTTC
CASTRTSGATYEQYF
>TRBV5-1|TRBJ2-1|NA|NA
TGCGCCAGCAGCTGGGAACAGGGTAATGAGCAGTTCTTC
CASSWEQGNEQFF
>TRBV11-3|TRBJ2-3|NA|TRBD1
TGTGCCAGCAGCTCCGGGACAGGGGAGCCAGATACGCAGTATTTT
CASSSGTGEPDTQYF
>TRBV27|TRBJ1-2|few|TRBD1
TGTGCCAGCAGTTTCGACAGGGGCTATGGCTACACCTTC
CASSFDRGYGYTF
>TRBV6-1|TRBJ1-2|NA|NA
TGTGCCACAGGAGGGGACTCGGGGAATGGATATGGCTACACCTTC
CATGGDSGNGYGYTF
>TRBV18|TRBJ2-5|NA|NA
TGTGCCAGCTCACCCTCCCTCCAAGAGACCCAGTACTTC
CASSPSLQETQYF
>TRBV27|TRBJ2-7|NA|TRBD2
TGTGCCAGCAGACCCCTGGGGGGGACTGGAGTCTACGAGCAGTACTTC
CASRPLGGTGVYEQYF